This entry describes one T cell receptor (beta chain). Its target antigen remains unknown. From each donor, an approximately 2.5 ml peripheral blood sample was drawn into PAXgene tubes and stored at -80 degrees C. Total RNA was isolated from whole blood with the PAXgene blood miRNA kit on an automated QIAcube, without T cell sorting. Peripheral blood from monozygotic twin pairs concordant or discordant for inflammatory bowel disease was subjected to deep TCRalpha and TCRbeta repertoire profiling with unique molecular barcoding. Smoking habits were recorded for all twin pairs, and individuals were classified as current, former or never smokers. These data belong to a study of monozygotic twins with inflammatory bowel disease (dated by TCRdb to the late 2010s). At the level of the whole study: The full study comprised around 30 monozygotic twin pairs: nine German pairs (four IBD-concordant, five IBD-discordant) and 19 IBD-discordant Danish pairs. Disease-associated traits were sought mainly through comparisons between IBD patients and their genetically identical healthy co-twins within discordant pairs. Each individual had, on average, about 151 000 unique TCRalpha sequences and 181 000 unique TCRbeta sequences available for analysis. The paper as a whole reports these results and caveats: Repertoire similarity did not differ between concordant and discordant twins, which could be due to limited statistical power. IBD patients shared fewer clonotypes with other individuals than healthy twins did, most markedly in patients showing signs of disease activity. Different T cell subtypes could not be distinguished in the analysis. No single strong signal or clonotype linked to IBD turned up in the results, so the idea that one exists was not supported. Measured by the inverse Simpson index, TCRbeta repertoire diversity was lower in IBD patients than in their healthy co-twins. Background noise and inter-individual variability may have been introduced into the repertoires by the differing immunosuppressive treatments among patients.

Libraries were made using 5' RACE. The input for every TCR library was roughly 4,000 ng of total RNA. cDNA was synthesized with SMARTScribe reverse transcriptase in eight separate reactions per sample. Unique molecular identifiers containing a 6-nucleotide sample barcode were introduced through template switching during cDNA synthesis. TCRalpha and TCRbeta cDNA was amplified in two nested PCRs of approximately 17 and 9 cycles, and bead purification was carried out after each PCR. Before amplification, cDNA was treated with uracil DNA-glycosylase and purified using the QIAquick PCR purification kit. In the second PCR, Illumina TruSeq-compatible adapters and sample-specific barcodes were added. Library quality and concentration were assessed using TapeStation and Qubit, and about 5 ng of each library was pooled. Sequencing of the pooled libraries was done on an Illumina HiSeq2500 single-index Rapid Run using custom sequencing primers and 2 x 100 bp reads. The published analysis was carried out like this. UMI-based consensus assembly with MiGEC version 1.2.6 was used to correct PCR and sequencing errors. V(D)J alignment, clonotype assembly and CDR3 extraction were performed with MiXCR version 2.1.1. Gene usage, clonotype sharing and MAIT/NKT TCR abundance were normalised by analysing the top 1000, 10 000 and 20 000 clonotypes per sample. Diversity was computed as the inverse Simpson index with the vegan R package after downsampling to 27 000 UMIs. Paired Mann-Whitney U tests were applied to discordant twin pairs, with Benjamini-Hochberg correction for multiple testing. TCRdb reprocessed the reads, so every CDR3 protein sequence counts as one entry and DNA is not shown. TCRdb, rather than the study authors, made the V and J calls. The sample table on file contains around 150,000 distinct CDR3 sequences. Together, the top ten hold 2.4% of the sample.

The germline V gene provides CDR1 ENHRY and CDR2 SYGVKD. Counted from cysteine to phenylalanine, this CDR3 has 13 amino acids. The DNA is unrecorded. Rearrangement joined TRBV10-3 to TRBJ2-1; as DNA is missing, the TRBD1 call by TCRdb cannot be tested. The clonotype originates from a human donor with ulcerative colitis or Crohn's disease, or a healthy co-twin of an affected twin (not recorded which). Material: blood. The CDR3 region: CAISEFPNNEQFF.